The clone carrying this TCR beta chain is deemed medium-sized (0.01 to 0.1%). Antigen specificity is unknown. TCRdb called the PCR reads again in MiXCR, with one record for every CDR3 protein. The sample consists of fewer than 25,000 distinct CDR3 sequences, about a fifth of them appearing once. The data are from a study of molecular identifiers for immune sequencing clone quantification. Study-wide results and limits: Clone sizes could be underestimated for highly expanded clones when identical TCR molecules share a barcode. Investigators reportedly could detect spiked Jurkat TCR RNA from one cell among approximately 1 million naive cells. Clones exceeding 20 RNA copies carried over 97% of effector molecules but under 1% of naive-cell molecules.

Unmatched junction bases numbered 5, after V lost 0 bases and J lost 15 bases. CDR3 size: 12 residues. CDR1 is LGHDT, CDR2 YNNKEL, per germline (reference sequence). Naive CD8 T cells, phenotype CD8+CD4-CCR7+CD45RA+, were sorted. This chain uses TRBV3-1 with TRBJ2-1; TRBD1 aligns across 7 bases. This receptor was identified in a human donor in good health. Some libraries in this study had Jurkat cell RNA spiked in. The specimen was naive CD8+ T cells from blood, with Jurkat cell RNA spiked in. The subset is: FACS-sorted CD8+CD4-CCR7+CD45RA+ naive T cells. The CDR3 bases are TGTGCCAGCAGCCAAGAAACAGGGGTATGGTTCTTC. This translates into CASSQETGVWFF.